The subject of this entry is one TCR beta chain. Its recognized antigen is unknown. No base qualities exist here, and no much larger clone lies one base off it. The sample is drawn from a study of technical replicates of blood from a few donors (dated by TCRdb to 2015 to 2018). The library relied on the immunoSEQ multiplex PCR assay. Held by TCRdb, this immuneACCESS table contains in-frame sequences only and omits some clones. Under half of the omission traces to an unresolved V gene where checked; the cause of the rest is unknown. The sample yields approximately 79,000 clones; 96% were counted once. The ten largest clones represent under 0.35% of the sample. The CDR3 starts with the cysteine, ends with the phenylalanine, and has 15 residues. CDR3 DNA is the only sequence kept; it has 45 bases, read in frame from the first base. According to the germline V gene, CDR1 reads SGHVS and CDR2 reads FQNEAQ.

The sample was T cells isolated from PBMCs. This receptor was obtained from a human donor in good health. The receptor chain draws on TRBV7-8 and TRBJ2-5, and 11 junction bases match TRBD2. The J call may be faulty, since TRBJ2-7 better matches the DNA end. The DNA sequence follows: TGTGCCAGCAGCGTGGGACTAGCGGTGACCTACGAGCAGTACTTC. It codes for CASSVGLAVTYEQYF.